These 25 T cell receptor beta chains were sequenced from one sample in a study of cytomegalovirus exposure and HLA in healthy donors. Use of 60 Vbeta and 13 Jbeta primers characterized the PCR. The method was immunoSEQ multiplex PCR; TCRdb's version includes in-frame clones alone and lacks a portion of them. The table lists tens of thousands of clones, roughly four fifths of them singletons. Sequencing was carried out using PBMCs. These receptors all come from a woman in her 30s in good health and CMV-seropositive.

In the case of this clone: Germline is not matched at one junction end, which may reflect a read error. The genes are TRBV29-1 and TRBJ1-2; 9 nucleotides line up with TRBD1. The germline gives CDR1 SQVTM, CDR2 ANQGSEA. CDR3 length equals 13 residues. CDR3 residues: CSVLTGGVYGYPF. The CDR3 nucleotides read TGCAGCGTTCTCACAGGGGGCGTCTATGGCTACCCCTTC.

The chain has TRBV19 and TRBJ2-5, with D tentatively TRBD1 (6 bases). The CDR3 has 17 amino acids. Germline CDR1 LNHDA, CDR2 SQIVND (reference sequence). V was trimmed by 4 bases and J by 4 bases, leaving 22 bases between them. The DNA of the CDR3 is TGTGCCAGTAGTAAGAATCGACAGGTTGCTCGCGGAGAGACCCAGTACTTC. Protein: CASSKNRQVARGETQYF.

The chain joins TRBV7-2 to TRBJ1-4; D not resolved. V dropped 3 bases and J dropped 5 bases, with 10 bases sitting between them. There are 14 residues in the CDR3. CDR1 is SGHTA and CDR2 is FQGNSA in the germline V gene. This CDR3 is CASSFAVRNEKLFF. The CDR3 DNA reads as TGTGCCAGCAGCTTTGCGGTGAGAAATGAAAAACTGTTTTTT.

The rearrangement joins TRBV28 to TRBJ2-2; D uncertain. V was shortened by 6 bases and J by 2 bases, with 10 bases between the two germline ends. The CDR3 totals 14 residues. CDR1 is MDHEN and CDR2 is SYDVKM in the germline V gene. Here the CDR3 DNA reads TGTGCCAGCAGGGTAGTAGCAAACACCGGGGAGCTGTTTTTT. Protein product: CASRVVANTGELFF. The entire variable domain, with the rest obtained from reference TRBV28 and TRBJ2-2, is as follows: DVKVTQSSRYLVKRTGEKVFLECVQDMDHENMFWYRQDPGLGLRLIYFSYDVKMKEKGDIPEGYSVSREKKERFSLILESASTNQTSMYLCASRVVANTGELFFGEGSRLTVL.

This CDR3 is CASSPPTSGGYNEQFF. The CDR3 DNA reads as TGCGCCAGCAGCCCCCCGACTAGCGGAGGCTACAATGAGCAGTTCTTC. The rearrangement joins TRBV5-1 to TRBJ2-1, with 9 bases identical to TRBD2. V lost 4 bases to trimming and J lost 3 bases; unmatched junction nucleotides: 8. Germline CDR1 SGHRS, CDR2 YFSETQ. This CDR3 is 16 amino acids long.

V gene TRBV10-1 combines with J gene TRBJ2-7; 7 bases line up with TRBD1. Losses at the gene ends were 2 bases for V and 3 bases for J; bases not matched to a gene: 4. The germline V gene encodes CDR1 WNHNN and CDR2 SYGVQD (reference sequence). The CDR3 consists of 14 residues. The CDR3 loop is CASSEGTAVYEQYF. CDR3 coding DNA: TGCGCCAGCAGTGAGGGGACAGCAGTCTACGAGCAGTACTTC.

The rearrangement uses TRBV11-2 and TRBJ2-1; D might be TRBD2 (5 bases). Germline V CDR1 and CDR2: SGHAT, FQNNGV. V lost 1 base, J lost 0 bases, and 7 bases lay in between. The CDR3 sequence is 15 residues long. Here the CDR3 DNA reads TGTGCCAGCAGCTTAGCGGGGAGCTCCTACAATGAGCAGTTCTTC. The encoded protein is CASSLAGSSYNEQFF.

The V call is TRBV2, the J call TRBJ2-3; 9 nucleotides agree with TRBD2. CDR3 length: 19 amino acids. The ends lost 0 bases at V and 0 bases at J; junction bases unmatched: 10. Germline V gene sequence: CDR1 SNHLY, CDR2 FYNNEI. CDR3 residues: CASSEAPAGGPGSTDTQYF. For the CDR3, the DNA is TGTGCCAGCAGTGAAGCACCGGCGGGGGGGCCTGGTAGCACAGATACGCAGTATTTT.

This rearrangement joins TRBV5-1 to TRBJ2-2; TRBD2 matches at 9 bases. This CDR3 spans 18 amino acids. The germline V gene encodes CDR1 SGHRS and CDR2 YFSETQ. The V gene end was trimmed by 0 bases and the J gene end by 6 bases; junction bases not matched to a gene: 12. The CDR3 region is CASSLAQDLAGSSGELFF. Written as DNA, the CDR3 is TGCGCCAGCAGCTTGGCCCAGGACCTAGCGGGAAGCTCCGGGGAGCTGTTTTTT.

The chain uses TRBV10-1 and TRBJ2-1; 7 nucleotides agree with TRBD2. This CDR3 comprises 16 residues. In germline, CDR1 is WNHNN, CDR2 SYGVQD (reference sequence). With V trimmed by 0 bases and J by 4 bases, 6 bases remained unmatched. CDR3 sequence (DNA): TGCGCCAGCAGTGAGTCAAGTAGCGGGTTTTACAATGAGCAGTTCTTC. It yields the protein CASSESSSGFYNEQFF.

This rearrangement joins TRBV7-2 to TRBJ2-3; D not certain. Trimming shortened V by 1 base and J by 0 bases, and 11 bases separated the two germline ends. The CDR3 has 16 amino acids. Per the germline V gene, CDR1 is SGHTA and CDR2 is FQGNSA. Written as DNA, the CDR3 is TGTGCCAGCAGCTTAGGAAGCGCTACTAGCACAGATACGCAGTATTTT. The encoded protein is CASSLGSATSTDTQYF.

A word on this clone: One end of the junction does not line up with germline, which may come from a read error. The CDR3 loop reads CASSLGGQGRNEQFF. The CDR3 DNA is TGTGCTAGCAGCTTAGGGGGACAGGGTAGGAATGAGCAGTTCTTC. The chain couples TRBV7-7 to TRBJ2-1; 9 bases match TRBD1. The CDR3 runs 15 residues. CDR1 is SSHAT, CDR2 FNYEAQ, per germline (reference sequence).

This clone was counted a single time. The chain links TRBV21-1 to TRBJ2-7; no DNA check was done on the table's D call, TRBD1. TRBV21-1 is labeled a pseudogene. This CDR3 contains 16 residues. The CDR3 sequence is CASSKESAGVPYEQYF. CDR3 nucleotide sequence: TGTGCCAGCAGCAAAGAGTCGGCAGGGGTTCCCTACGAGCAGTACTTC.

The CDR3 DNA reads TGCGCCAGCAGCCAAGAGGGCGCAGGGAATCAGCCCCAGCATTTT. This translates into CASSQEGAGNQPQHF. This chain uses TRBV4-1 with TRBJ1-5, with TRBD1 as a possible D gene (5 bases). CDR3 length: 15 residues. Trimming removed 0 bases from V and 4 bases from J, with 10 bases in between. Germline V gene sequence: CDR1 MGHRA, CDR2 YSYEKL.

This clone turned up a few times. The gene calls are TRBV30 and TRBJ1-2; no definite D call. Germline lookup yields CDR1 GTSNPN and CDR2 SVGIG (reference sequence). The germline V and J ends were trimmed by 4 bases and 6 bases, with 15 bases remaining between them. This CDR3 spans 13 amino acids. DNA for the CDR3: TGTGCCTGGACCCCCAACCGGGTCAATGGCTACACCTTC. Translating gives CAWTPNRVNGYTF.

The chain combines TRBV29-1 with TRBJ2-1; 9 bases match TRBD1. This CDR3 has 13 amino acids. Germline V lookup: CDR1 SQVTM, CDR2 ANQGSEA. V lost 3 bases and J lost 6; bases outside the gene matches: 3. CDR3 DNA sequence: TGCAGCGTTGAGGGACAGGGAAGCAATGAGCAGTTCTTC. This codes for CSVEGQGSNEQFF.

The V call is TRBV5-4, the J call TRBJ1-2; D possibly corresponds to TRBD1 (6 bases). V dropped 4 bases and J dropped 3 bases, with 16 bases sitting between them. This CDR3 contains 15 residues. CDR1 and CDR2 from the germline V gene are SGHNT and YYREEE (reference sequence). Here the CDR3 DNA reads TGTGCCAGCAGCATAGACCGGGACACCTACTATGGCTACACCTTC. Translation: CASSIDRDTYYGYTF.

The chain links TRBV7-9 to TRBJ2-7, with 8 positions matching TRBD1. This CDR3 has 14 amino acids. V was clipped by 5 bases and J by 2 bases; unmatched bases: 5. Germline V gene data show CDR1 as SEHNR and CDR2 as FQNEAQ (reference sequence). The DNA of the CDR3 is TGTGCCAGCAGCCCTGACAGGGGTACCTACGAGCAGTACTTC. It is translated as CASSPDRGTYEQYF.

The CDR3 nucleotides are TGTGCCAGCAGCAAAGTTGCTAGCGGGGGTAGCTCCTACGAGCAGTACTTC. Its translation is CASSKVASGGSSYEQYF. The chain carries TRBV21-1 and TRBJ2-7; the D call of TRBD2 is as the table states it, not checked on the DNA. TRBV21-1 has pseudogene status. The CDR3 sequence is 17 residues long.

This clone was observed a few times. The gene calls are TRBV7-7 and TRBJ2-5; 12 bases are shared with TRBD1. V lost 6 bases to trimming and J lost 4 bases; unmatched junction nucleotides: 3. Per the germline V gene, CDR1 is SSHAT and CDR2 is FNYEAQ (reference sequence). The CDR3 is 14 residues long. The CDR3 sequence: CASRGQGASETQYF. CDR3 DNA: TGTGCCAGCAGGGGACAGGGGGCATCAGAGACCCAGTACTTC.

The chain uses TRBV18 and TRBJ1-2, with 9 positions matching TRBD1. The CDR3 runs 14 residues. The V gene's germline CDR1 is KGHSH and CDR2 LQKENI. The V and J ends lost 6 bases and 7 bases, in that order; junction bases with no gene match: 9. The DNA of the CDR3 is TGTGCCAGCTCCTCGCAAGGACAGGGGCGTGGCTACACCTTC. Translating it yields CASSSQGQGRGYTF.

This clone was picked up a small number of times. The chain employs TRBV29-1 and TRBJ1-1, with a possible D match to TRBD1 (6 bases). In germline, CDR1 is SQVTM, CDR2 ANQGSEA. V was pared by 0 bases and J by 9 bases, with 17 bases between. There are 14 residues in the CDR3. The CDR3 DNA is TGCAGCGTTGAAGATCGTGGTTCGGGGGGCAAAGCTTTCTTT. It yields the protein CSVEDRGSGGKAFF.

This clone was picked up a small number of times. This rearrangement joins TRBV2 to TRBJ2-7, with 9 positions matching TRBD1. The CDR3 totals 14 residues. J gave up 2 bases and V 6 bases, and 5 bases lay outside the gene matches. Germline values: CDR1 SNHLY, CDR2 FYNNEI. CDR3 region: CASSEQGAPYEQYF. The CDR3 nucleotides read TGTGCCAGCAGCGAACAGGGGGCCCCCTACGAGCAGTACTTC. Using reference TRBV2 and TRBJ2-7 for the parts outside the CDR3, the full variable domain is EPEVTQTPSHQVTQMGQEVILRCVPISNHLYFYWYRQILGQKVEFLVSFYNNEISEKSEIFDDQFSVERPDGSNFTLKIRSTKLEDSAMYFCASSEQGAPYEQYFGPGTRLTVT.

The chain employs TRBV19 and TRBJ2-3; 10 bases fit TRBD2. Germline lookup yields CDR1 LNHDA and CDR2 SQIVND (reference sequence). The CDR3 totals 16 residues. J lost 9 bases, V lost 5 bases, and 14 bases had no gene match. Here the CDR3 reads CASSAFSGRTRGTQYF. CDR3 bases: TGTGCCAGTAGTGCCTTTAGCGGGAGGACAAGGGGGACGCAGTATTTT.

This chain connects TRBV18 to TRBJ2-7, with D maybe TRBD2 (6 bases). This CDR3 contains 16 residues. Trimming shortened V by 3 bases and J by 2 bases, and 17 bases separated the two germline ends. CDR1 and CDR2 from the germline V gene are KGHSH and LQKENI. The CDR3 reads CASSPVGQDYTYEQYF. CDR3 DNA sequence: TGTGCCAGCTCACCGGTTGGGCAGGACTATACCTACGAGCAGTACTTC.